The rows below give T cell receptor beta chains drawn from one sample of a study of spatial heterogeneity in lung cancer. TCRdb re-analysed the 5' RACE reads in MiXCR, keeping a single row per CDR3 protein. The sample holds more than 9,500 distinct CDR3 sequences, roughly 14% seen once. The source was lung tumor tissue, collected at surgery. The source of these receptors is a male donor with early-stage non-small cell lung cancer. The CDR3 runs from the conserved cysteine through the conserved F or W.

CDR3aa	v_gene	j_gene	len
CASSSRTSGRKYEQYF	TRBV6-2/TRBV6-3	TRBJ2-7	16
CASSQDQVSNYEQYF	TRBV4-2	TRBJ2-7	15
CATSRDVTSGNEQFF	TRBV15	TRBJ2-1	15
CASSPHTRNTGELFF	TRBV5-1	TRBJ2-2	15
CASSEPSGARTQYF	TRBV10-1	TRBJ2-3	14
CASSTRGTSGRTDTQYF	TRBV7-2	TRBJ2-3	17
CASIWGERRQVNEKLFF	TRBV12-3/TRBV12-4	TRBJ1-4	17
CASSLVGSEQYF	TRBV7-9	TRBJ2-7	12
CASSSGDRFETQYF	TRBV5-1	TRBJ2-5	14
CASSTTKRGYQETQYF	TRBV5-8	TRBJ2-5	16
CASSLSSGQETQYF	TRBV5-1	TRBJ2-5	14
CASSGIGTANQETQYF	TRBV27	TRBJ2-5	16
CASSLATNEKLFF	TRBV5-5	TRBJ1-4	13
CSAWVSSTDTQYF	TRBV29-1	TRBJ2-3	13
CASSRDAETQYF	TRBV2	TRBJ2-5	12
CASGTRGLHF	TRBV6-2/TRBV6-3	TRBJ1-5	10
CASREGQEQFF	TRBV7-6	TRBJ2-1	11
CASSYIGTGDSPLHF	TRBV6-6	TRBJ1-6	15
CASSLAFNQPQHF	TRBV12-3/TRBV12-4	TRBJ1-5	13
CSATQGRETQYF	TRBV20-1	TRBJ2-5	12
CASRPGGCNQPQHF	TRBV6-5	TRBJ1-5	14
CASTRDRGFTYEQYF	TRBV28	TRBJ2-7	15